This entry describes one T cell receptor (beta chain). The data stem from a study of cytotoxic CD8 clonotypes in ibrutinib-treated CLL. Germline-derived CDR1 and CDR2 are MNHNY and SVGAGI (reference sequence). The J segment lost 8 bases and the V segment lost 6 bases, leaving 7 bases of the junction unmatched. CDR3 length equals 15 residues. Sequencing used immunoSEQ multiplex PCR; TCRdb keeps in-frame clones, though not all of them. The sample records some 120,000 clones, more than 55% being singletons. This sequence originates from a human donor with chronic lymphocytic leukemia. This chain joins TRBV6-6 and TRBJ1-6, with 10 bases aligning to TRBD1. The source was PBMCs, collected after 24 months of ibrutinib treatment. CDR3 DNA: TGTGCCAGCAGCCGCAGACAGGGGGCAGATTCACCCCTCCACTTT. Protein: CASSRRQGADSPLHF.